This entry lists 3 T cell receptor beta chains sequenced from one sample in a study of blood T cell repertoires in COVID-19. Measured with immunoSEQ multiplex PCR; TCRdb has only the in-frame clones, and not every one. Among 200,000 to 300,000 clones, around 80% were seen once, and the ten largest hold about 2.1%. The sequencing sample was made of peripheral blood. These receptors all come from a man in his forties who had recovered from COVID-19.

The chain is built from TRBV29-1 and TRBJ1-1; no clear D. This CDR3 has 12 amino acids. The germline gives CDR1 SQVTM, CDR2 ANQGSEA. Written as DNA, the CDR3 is TGCACAGCAGGTAACATGAACACTGAAGCTTTCTTT. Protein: CTAGNMNTEAFF.

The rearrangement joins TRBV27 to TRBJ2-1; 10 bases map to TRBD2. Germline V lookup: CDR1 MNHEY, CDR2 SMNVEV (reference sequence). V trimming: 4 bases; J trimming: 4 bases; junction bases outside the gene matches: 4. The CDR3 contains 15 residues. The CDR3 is CASSSVAGGYNEQFF. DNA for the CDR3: TGTGCCAGCAGTTCCGTAGCGGGGGGATACAATGAGCAGTTCTTC.

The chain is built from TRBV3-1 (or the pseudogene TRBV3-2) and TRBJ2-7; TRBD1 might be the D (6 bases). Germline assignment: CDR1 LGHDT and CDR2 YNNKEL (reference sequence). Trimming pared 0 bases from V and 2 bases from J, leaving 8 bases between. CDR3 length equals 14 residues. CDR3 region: CASSQDRGPYEQYF. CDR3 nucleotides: TGTGCCAGCAGCCAAGACAGGGGACCCTACGAGCAGTACTTC.